What follows are 17 T cell receptor beta chains derived from one specimen sequenced in a study of T cell responses to AZD1222 COVID-19 vaccine. Assay: immunoSEQ multiplex PCR; the TCRdb copy retains only in-frame clones and omits some. The table has 95,000 to 150,000 clones, 70% to 90% seen once; the top ten hold 5% to 7%. The sequences come from peripheral blood, collected on day 0 of AZD1222 vaccination. Receptors were obtained from an adult in good health.

This chain joins TRBV4-2 and TRBJ2-2; the match to TRBD2 covers 8 bases. The CDR3 has 18 residues. J lost 0 bases, V lost 1 base, and 7 bases had no gene match. Per the germline V gene, CDR1 is LGHNA and CDR2 is YNFKEQ. DNA for the CDR3: TGTGCCAGCAGCCAAGGGCCGGGGGGGCGAGCGAACACCGGGGAGCTGTTTTTT. Amino acid sequence: CASSQGPGGRANTGELFF.

Only one count was recorded for this clone. The chain links TRBV11-3 to TRBJ1-2; TRBD1 agrees at 9 bases. Per germline, CDR1 SGHNT and CDR2 YENEEA. The CDR3 runs to 14 residues. Trimming cost V 5 bases and J 6 bases; bases outside gene matches: 7. CDR3 residues: CASSRYRGQDGYTF. In DNA form, the CDR3 reads TGTGCCAGCAGCCGTTACAGGGGGCAGGATGGCTACACCTTC.

The chain uses TRBV3-1 (or the pseudogene TRBV3-2) and TRBJ2-3; perhaps TRBD1 as D (5 bases). Between the trimmed V and J ends, which lost 10 bases and 6 bases, there was a span of 14 bases. The CDR3 extends over 12 amino acids. The V gene's germline CDR1 is LGHDT and CDR2 YNNKEL (reference sequence). In nucleotides, the CDR3 is TGTGCCACCTACGAGAAGGGGGATACGCAGTATTTT. This sequence encodes CATYEKGDTQYF.

The genes are TRBV6-5 and TRBJ1-6; TRBD1 might be the D (5 bases). V lost 6 bases and J lost 5, with 14 bases in between. This CDR3 comprises 15 residues. Germline V gene sequence: CDR1 MNHEY, CDR2 SVGAGI. Here the CDR3 reads CASRSRDVDNSPLHF. In DNA, the CDR3 is TGTGCCAGCAGATCCCGGGACGTAGATAATTCACCCCTCCACTTT.

V gene TRBV4-3 combines with J gene TRBJ2-7; 9 bases align to TRBD2. V lost 1 base to trimming and J lost 3 bases; unmatched junction nucleotides: 4. Germline assignment: CDR1 LGHNA and CDR2 YSLEER. This CDR3 has 15 residues. CDR3 DNA: TGCGCCAGCAGCCAAGCTCTAGCGGGAAACTACGAGCAGTACTTC. Residues: CASSQALAGNYEQYF.

The chain joins TRBV11-2 to TRBJ1-1, with D unclear. The V gene lost 0 bases and the J gene lost 1 base, with 6 bases spanning the gap. From germline, CDR1 is SGHAT and CDR2 FQNNGV. This CDR3 region has 14 residues. CDR3 in DNA: TGTGCCAGCAGCTTAGATGGCCCGAACACTGAAGCTTTCTTT. Encoded protein: CASSLDGPNTEAFF.

J is TRBJ1-6 and V is TRBV28; perhaps TRBD1 as D (6 bases). The CDR3 is made up of 15 amino acids. V lost 6 bases and J lost 14, with 23 bases in between. In germline, CDR1 is MDHEN, CDR2 SYDVKM. CDR3: CASSDQTGQQVALHF. The CDR3 DNA reads as TGTGCCAGCAGCGACCAAACGGGACAACAGGTCGCCCTCCACTTT.

This clone turned up a few times. V is TRBV10-3 and J is TRBJ1-2, with TRBD1 matching 7 bases. After removal of 5 bases from V and 2 bases from J, the junction contained 5 bases not matched to a gene. The CDR3 length is 14 residues. Per germline, CDR1 ENHRY and CDR2 SYGVKD. The CDR3 bases are TGTGCCATCAGTCAGGGGGGACCGAACTATGGCTACACCTTC. Encoded protein: CAISQGGPNYGYTF.

This clone was seen a single time. The chain couples TRBV2 to TRBJ2-1; TRBD2 might be the D (5 bases). Germline loops: CDR1 SNHLY, CDR2 FYNNEI. Trimming shortened V by 7 bases and J by 7 bases, and 14 bases separated the two germline ends. The CDR3 contains 13 residues. The CDR3 DNA reads TGTGCCAGCACTGAGGGTCGGGAAAATGAGCAGTTCTTC. The encoded protein is CASTEGRENEQFF. The full variable domain, its missing parts supplied by reference TRBV2 and TRBJ2-1, is EPEVTQTPSHQVTQMGQEVILRCVPISNHLYFYWYRQILGQKVEFLVSFYNNEISEKSEIFDDQFSVERPDGSNFTLKIRSTKLEDSAMYFCASTEGRENEQFFGPGTRLTVL.

The chain is built from TRBV11-2 and TRBJ2-3, with a possible D match to TRBD2 (6 bases). The CDR3 length is 14 residues. Germline-derived CDR1 and CDR2 are SGHAT and FQNNGV. The V and J ends lost 4 bases and 3 bases respectively, with 11 bases between them. As DNA, the CDR3 is TGTGCCAGCAGCTCAATTGGGGGGACAGATACGCAGTATTTT. Translated, it gives CASSSIGGTDTQYF.

The rearrangement joins TRBV19 to TRBJ1-1; no reliable D call. The germline gives CDR1 LNHDA, CDR2 SQIVND (reference sequence). Trimming took 5 bases from V and 6 from J, leaving 13 bases between them. The CDR3 is 13 residues long. CDR3 DNA: TGTGCCAGTAGTCCCCGCAGTGTTGCTGAAGCTTTCTTT. Its translation: CASSPRSVAEAFF.

The rearrangement uses TRBV12-3 or TRBV12-4 and TRBJ1-3; no clear D. The germline V and J ends were trimmed by 5 bases and 4 bases, with 9 bases remaining between them. The CDR3 runs 13 residues. DNA for the CDR3: TGTGCCAGCAGTCCTGGGCCAGGAAACACCATATATTTT. This translates into CASSPGPGNTIYF.

The genes are TRBV18 and TRBJ1-3; D is ambiguous. Germline CDR1 is KGHSH and CDR2 is LQKENI. V lost 3 bases to trimming and J lost 4 bases, with 10 bases between them. There are 14 residues in the CDR3. In DNA, the CDR3 is TGTGCCAGCTCACCGCGGCAGGACGGAAACACCATATATTTT. Its protein product is CASSPRQDGNTIYF.

The chain combines TRBV5-8 with TRBJ1-2; D is undetermined. The ends were cut back, 4 bases at V and 6 bases at J, with 16 bases in the middle. Per germline, CDR1 SGHTS and CDR2 YDEGEE. The CDR3 sequence is 14 residues long. CDR3 residues: CASSLLALGHGYTF. CDR3 DNA sequence: TGTGCCAGCAGCCTCCTGGCCCTCGGTCATGGCTACACCTTC.

The rearrangement uses TRBV28 and TRBJ2-7, with a possible D match to TRBD1 (6 bases). V gave up 4 bases and J gave up 2 bases, with 15 bases separating them. The CDR3 is made up of 15 amino acids. CDR1 MDHEN and CDR2 SYDVKM come from the germline V gene. The CDR3 DNA reads as TGTGCCAGCAGTTCCACAGGGTCTCGCACCTACGAGCAGTACTTC. Translating gives CASSSTGSRTYEQYF.

Comment on this clone: Sequence at one end of the junction differs from germline and may be a read error. V usage is TRBV3-1 (or the pseudogene TRBV3-2) and J usage is TRBJ2-1, with D perhaps being TRBD1 or TRBD2 (6 bases each). The CDR3 consists of 14 residues. Germline CDR1 LGHDT, CDR2 YNNKEL (reference sequence). CDR3 residues: CASSQVAGRGHSIF. In DNA form, the CDR3 reads TGTGCCAGCAGCCAAGTGGCCGGGCGGGGACATAGCATCTTC.

The CDR3 DNA reads TGTGCCACCGGGAGGCTAGCCAAAAACATTCAGTACTTC. Protein: CATGRLAKNIQYF. The chain combines TRBV24-1 with TRBJ2-4; D is possibly TRBD2 (6 bases). Germline V gives CDR1 KGHDR, CDR2 SFDVKD. This CDR3 is built from 13 residues. The V end lost 9 bases, the J end lost 0 bases, and 8 bases lay between the germline ends.